This TCR beta chain was identified in a study of cytomegalovirus exposure and HLA in healthy donors. Study-level background: Approximately 85 million unique TCRs from HLA-typed donors were held in an early data release.

V dropped 0 bases and J dropped 4; count of bases not matched to a gene: 9. Germline V lookup: CDR1 SGHVS, CDR2 FNYEAQ. CDR3 size: 17 residues. It was with 60 Vbeta and 13 Jbeta primers that the PCR ran. Assay: immunoSEQ multiplex PCR; the TCRdb copy retains only in-frame clones and omits some. The sample carries some 270,000 clones, roughly 80% recorded once. The clonotype comes from a girl aged 2 to 10 in good health and CMV-seronegative. The chain links TRBV7-6 to TRBJ2-5, with 9 bases aligning to TRBD1. Sequencing input: PBMCs. CDR3 region: CASSLATGTGWLETQYF. The CDR3 DNA reads as TGTGCCAGCAGCTTAGCAACCGGGACAGGGTGGTTAGAGACCCAGTACTTC. Based on the CDR3 plus reference TRBV7-6 and TRBJ2-5, the full variable domain is GAGVSQSPRYKVTKRGQDVALRCDPISGHVSLYWYRQALGQGPEFLTYFNYEAQQDKSGLPNDRFSAERPEGSISTLTIQRTEQRDSAMYRCASSLATGTGWLETQYFGPGTRLLVL.